The 29 T cell receptor beta chains reported below all come from one sample, sequenced in a study of tumor-infiltrating lymphocytes in primary liver carcinoma. Unsorted bulk tissue (20-30 mg) underwent RNA and DNA co-extraction. TCR beta cDNA was prepared out of around 460 ng total RNA by means of a constant-region primer. Libraries covering TCR beta were generated through three nested multiplex PCR rounds (using a slightly modified ARM-PCR). Primers for the first two PCR rounds were TRBV1-TRBV30 forward primers and a C-beta reverse primer (roughly 10 cycles per round). TCRdb called the multiplex PCR reads again in MiXCR, with one record for every CDR3 protein. Of about 20,000 distinct CDR3 sequences listed, approximately 72% are singletons. The sample taken for sequencing was liver tumor tissue from sampling region 1. Subset defined: tumor region T1, superior pole. These receptors were collected from a man aged 40-55 years with primary liver carcinoma and hepatitis B virus infection.

For this clonotype: The CDR3 carries no conserved terminal phenylalanine or tryptophan, so it likely arises from a read error. The chain carries TRBV5-1 and TRBJ1-1, with D hard to call. Germline loops: CDR1 SGHRS, CDR2 YFSETQ. CDR3 size: 15 residues. The CDR3 reads CASTLDFWGNTEAFS. The CDR3 DNA reads TGCGCCAGCACCTTGGATTTTTGGGGGAACACTGAAGCTTTCTCT.

In the case of this clonotype: Germline and junction disagree at one end, which may indicate a read error. The chain couples TRBV10-3 to TRBJ2-1; 10 nucleotides agree with TRBD2. Germline CDR1 is ENHRY and CDR2 is SYGVKD. CDR3 length: 20 residues. Written as DNA, the CDR3 is TGTGCCTTCAGTGGGGGACTAGCGAATTATAAAAGTAGCTCTTACAATGAGCAGTTCTTC. Amino acid sequence: CAFSGGLANYKSSSYNEQFF.

Turning to this clonotype: A much larger clone lies one base from this, so it may be a read error. The rearrangement uses TRBV6-5 and TRBJ2-1, with TRBD2 as a possible D gene (6 bases). The CDR3 sequence is 16 residues long. The ends were cut back, 6 bases at V and 5 bases at J, with 20 bases in the middle. The germline gives CDR1 MNHEY, CDR2 SVGAGI. The CDR3 nucleotides are TGTGCCAGCAGCCGAAGAACGGGAGTCATCCACAATGAGCAGTTCTTC. This codes for CASSRRTGVIHNEQFF.

The rearrangement joins TRBV21-1 to TRBJ1-1. TRBV21-1 is recorded as a pseudogene. The CDR3 is 14 residues long. CDR3 sequence (DNA): TGTGCCAGCCCCTCAGGAGTTGTGCACACTGAAGCCTTCTTT. As protein: CASPSGVVHTEAFF.

As regards this clonotype: As the CDR3 is not closed by the conserved phenylalanine or tryptophan, this likely results from a read error. The chain is built from TRBV30 and TRBJ1-2, with D uncertain. Germline CDR1 and CDR2: GTSNPN and SVGIG (reference sequence). V gave up 1 base and J gave up 3 bases, with 12 bases separating them. The CDR3 spans 14 residues. The CDR3 reads CAWSGPPEYYGYTS. DNA of the CDR3: TGTGCCTGGAGTGGCCCTCCGGAATACTATGGCTACACCTCC.

This clonotype was observed once. The CDR3 spells CASSQGFGTSRGTDTQYF. The CDR3 bases are TGTGCCAGCAGCCAAGGGTTCGGGACTAGCAGGGGCACAGATACGCAGTATTTT. The J gene is TRBJ2-3, the V gene TRBV14, with 9 bases fitting TRBD2. The junction had 9 bases not matched to a gene; V was cut back by 1 base and J by 1 base. Looked up from germline, CDR1 is SGHDN and CDR2 is FVKESK. There are 18 residues in the CDR3.

As regards this clonotype: The junction does not match germline at one end; this may be a read error. This chain uses TRBV11-2 with TRBJ2-1; 7 bases agree with TRBD2. The CDR3 runs 16 residues. Germline V CDR1 and CDR2: SGHAT, FQNNGV. CDR3 sequence: CASYYTSAHLYNAQFF. DNA for the CDR3: TGTGCCAGCTACTATACTAGCGCCCATTTATACAATGCGCAGTTCTTC.

With respect to this clonotype: The junction shows a germline mismatch at one end, possibly a read error. The rearrangement uses TRBV4-2 and TRBJ1-1, with D possibly TRBD1 on 6 matching bases. The CDR3 contains 17 residues. The V gene's germline CDR1 is LGHNA and CDR2 YNFKEQ. The CDR3 bases are TGTGCCAGCAGCCAAGAGGACGGACAGTGTTTTTGGACTGAAGTTTTCTTT. It is translated as CASSQEDGQCFWTEVFF.

Concerning this clonotype: Relative to the germline gene, one junction end is altered; a read error may explain this. The chain couples TRBV25-1 to TRBJ2-1, with 11 nucleotides matching TRBD2. Germline V gene sequence: CDR1 MGHDK, CDR2 SYGVNS. The CDR3 has 17 residues. The CDR3 protein is CASSESTSGSHNNEQFF. The CDR3 region has the DNA TGTGCCAGCAGTGAATCAACTAGCGGGAGTCACAACAACGAGCAGTTCTTC. The complete variable domain, with remaining parts taken from reference TRBV25-1 and TRBJ2-1, reads EADIYQTPRYLVIGTGKKITLECSQTMGHDKMYWYQQDPGMELHLIHYSYGVNSTEKGDLSSESTVSRIRTEHFPLTLESARPSHTSQYLCASSESTSGSHNNEQFFGPGTRLTVL.

Regarding this clonotype: The junction does not match germline at one end; this may be a read error. The genes are TRBV5-4 and TRBJ1-2; no reliable D call. CDR1 and CDR2 (germline): SGHNT, YYREEE (reference sequence). CDR3 length: 16 residues. CDR3: CANSDGPGLKDYGYTF. The CDR3, as DNA: TGTGCCAACAGCGACGGACCAGGATTAAAGGACTATGGATACACCTTC.

With respect to this clonotype: Germline is not matched at one junction end, which may reflect a read error. This chain connects TRBV4-3 to TRBJ2-7, with a possible D match to TRBD2 (6 bases). There are 15 residues in the CDR3. CDR1 LGHNA and CDR2 YSLEER come from the germline V gene. In DNA, the CDR3 is TGCGCTAGTAGCCAAGATCGGGAGACTCCCTACGAGCGGTACTTC. Translating gives CASSQDRETPYERYF.

With respect to this clonotype: One end of the junction fails to match germline, which may point to a read error. V and J are TRBV20-1 and TRBJ1-5, with D tentatively TRBD1 (5 bases). This CDR3 is 14 amino acids long. In germline, CDR1 is DFQATT, CDR2 SNEGSKA (reference sequence). CDR3: CIARAVGGNQPQHF. The CDR3 DNA is TGCATTGCTAGAGCAGTGGGGGGCAATCAGCCCCAGCATTTT.

This clonotype was seen a handful of times. A read error may produce the germline difference seen at one junction end. V gene TRBV6-5 combines with J gene TRBJ2-2, with D perhaps assigned TRBD1 or TRBD2 (5 bases each). Per the germline V gene, CDR1 is MNHEY and CDR2 is SVGAGI. This CDR3 comprises 17 residues. CDR3 residues: CSSTLGTGNMVTGELFF. CDR3 bases: TGTTCCAGCACCCTAGGGACGGGGAATATGGTCACCGGGGAGCTCTTTTTT.

This clonotype was counted between two and nine times. V gene TRBV4-2 combines with J gene TRBJ2-3, with 7 bases lining up with TRBD2. Trimming removed 1 base from V and 3 bases from J; junction bases left unmatched: 13. CDR3 length: 18 amino acids. Germline V gene data show CDR1 as LGHNA and CDR2 as YNFKEQ. The CDR3 DNA reads TGTGCCAGCAGCCAAGTAGCGCCTCTGGCGGGAGCGACAGATACGCAGTATTTT. This sequence encodes CASSQVAPLAGATDTQYF.

With regard to this clonotype: Germline is not matched at one junction end, which may reflect a read error. This chain connects TRBV11-2 to TRBJ2-2, with a tentative D call TRBD1 (5 bases). Germline-derived CDR1 and CDR2 are SGHAT and FQNNGV. The length of the CDR3 is 17 residues. CDR3 amino acids: CASSLALEGANIGELFF. The CDR3 DNA reads as TGTGCCAGCAGTTTGGCATTAGAAGGGGCGAACATCGGGGAGCTGTTTTTT. Full variable domain (remainder filled in from reference TRBV11-2 and TRBJ2-2): EAGVAQSPRYKIIEKRQSVAFWCNPISGHATLYWYQQILGQGPKLLIQFQNNGVVDDSQLPKDRFSAERLKGVDSTLKIQPAKLEDSAVYLCASSLALEGANIGELFFGEGSRLTVL.

Turning to this clonotype: A junction end diverges from the germline sequence, so it may reflect a read error. The rearrangement uses TRBV4-1 and TRBJ2-7; no firm D call. The CDR3 contains 15 residues. Germline V gives CDR1 MGHRA, CDR2 YSYEKL. CDR3 in DNA: TGCGCCAGCAGCCATGCCGGCATTACCTCCTACGAACAGTACTTC. Its protein product is CASSHAGITSYEQYF.

A note on this clonotype: The CDR3 does not end in the conserved phenylalanine or tryptophan, so this is likely a read error. The chain uses TRBV4-1 and TRBJ2-7; TRBD1 matches at 8 bases. V lost 11 bases, J lost 0 bases, and 15 bases stayed unmatched. The CDR3 contains 16 residues. Germline V gene data show CDR1 as MGHRA and CDR2 as YSYEKL. The DNA of the CDR3 is TGCGCCTGTAGCCGTGCCGGGACAGGCTTCTCCTACGAGCAGTACTCC. Amino acids: CACSRAGTGFSYEQYS.

Only one count was recorded for this clonotype. The gene calls are TRBV28 and TRBJ2-7, with D perhaps assigned TRBD1 or TRBD2 (5 bases each). Germline V gene data show CDR1 as MDHEN and CDR2 as SYDVKM. CDR3 length equals 15 residues. V lost 8 bases to trimming and J lost 3 bases, with 20 bases between them. The CDR3 region is CASCSMGRGYYEQYF. CDR3 DNA: TGTGCCAGCTGTTCAATGGGACGGGGATACTACGAGCAGTACTTC.

Worth noting for this clonotype: The conserved phenylalanine or tryptophan is not found at the CDR3 terminus, so this likely reflects a read error. The chain carries TRBV11-2 and TRBJ1-1, with D maybe TRBD1 (6 bases). The ends were cut back, 2 bases at V and 7 bases at J, with 23 bases in the middle. This CDR3 comprises 17 residues. Germline lookup yields CDR1 SGHAT and CDR2 FQNNGV. The DNA of the CDR3 is TGTGCCAGCAGCTTAATGGATACAGGGAAGTCAGTCCGTGAAGCTTTCTCT. It specifies CASSLMDTGKSVREAFS.

This clonotype was seen at least ten times. The gene calls are TRBV18 and TRBJ2-3, with 8 bases identical to TRBD1. CDR1 is KGHSH and CDR2 is LQKENI in the germline V gene. CDR3 length: 17 residues. The trim removed 1 base at V and 2 bases at J, leaving 8 bases unmatched. The CDR3 is CASSPQNRGASTDTQYF. CDR3 sequence (DNA): TGTGCCAGCTCACCACAAAACAGGGGGGCATCCACAGATACGCAGTATTTT.

This clonotype was found many times. The genes are TRBV2 and TRBJ2-2; TRBD2 matches at 12 bases. Looked up from germline, CDR1 is SNHLY and CDR2 is FYNNEI. Trimming removed 2 bases from V and 4 bases from J; junction bases left unmatched: 2. The CDR3 is made up of 16 amino acids. The CDR3 coding sequence is TGTGCCAGCAGTGAAACTAGCGGGAGGTTCACCGGGGAGCTGTTTTTT. Protein sequence: CASSETSGRFTGELFF.

Concerning this clonotype itself: One end of the junction does not line up with germline, which may come from a read error. J is TRBJ2-3 and V is TRBV5-1; D is possibly TRBD2 (6 bases). Germline V gene sequence: CDR1 SGHRS, CDR2 YFSETQ. The CDR3 has 15 residues. The CDR3 region has the DNA TGCGCCAGCGAACCGGTCGGGGGTCTCACAGATACACAGTATTTT. Its protein product is CASEPVGGLTDTQYF.

Here the CDR3 reads CAISDMGRETQYF. The CDR3 DNA is TGTGCCATCAGTGACATGGGGCGCGAGACCCAGTACTTC. The V and J genes are TRBV10-3 and TRBJ2-5; D perhaps matches TRBD1 (5 bases). The germline V gene has CDR1 ENHRY and CDR2 SYGVKD. The germline V and J ends were trimmed by 3 bases and 5 bases, with 10 bases remaining between them. This CDR3 has 13 amino acids.

As to this clonotype: As the CDR3 is not closed by the conserved phenylalanine or tryptophan, this likely results from a read error. The rearrangement links TRBV10-3 to TRBJ2-7; 12 bases match TRBD2. J was trimmed by 0 bases and V by 7 bases; bases with no gene match: 16. This CDR3 is 19 amino acids long. The germline V gene encodes CDR1 ENHRY and CDR2 SYGVKD. The CDR3 DNA is TGTGCCATCACCAAACGATCGGTACTAGCGGGAGGATTCTCCTACGAGCAGTACTCC. Translation gives CAITKRSVLAGGFSYEQYS.

On this clonotype: One junction end does not reproduce the germline sequence, and a read error may be involved. The rearrangement links TRBV14 to TRBJ2-1, with D uncertain. This CDR3 comprises 13 residues. Germline-derived CDR1 and CDR2 are SGHDN and FVKESK. CDR3 in amino acids: CASSQVPLNEQFF. The CDR3 DNA sequence: TGTGCCAGCAGCCAGGTGCCACTCAATGAGCAATTCTTC. The variable domain in full, completed from reference TRBV14 and TRBJ2-1, reads EAGVTQFPSHSVIEKGQTVTLRCDPISGHDNLYWYRRVMGKEIKFLLHFVKESKQDESGMPNNRFLAERTGGTYSTLKVQPAELEDSGVYFCASSQVPLNEQFFGPGTRLTVL.

The rearrangement links TRBV4-3 to TRBJ2-7; no clear D gene. CDR1 is LGHNA, CDR2 YSLEER, per germline. Trimming shortened V by 11 bases and J by 2 bases, and 22 bases separated the two germline ends. This CDR3 contains 15 residues. CDR3 coding DNA: TGCGCCGGCACCCAAGATCGTGAGACTCCCTACGAGCAGTACTTC. Translated: CAGTQDRETPYEQYF.

On this clonotype: This may come from a read error, since a much larger clone is one base off. The chain couples TRBV6-5 to TRBJ2-1; 8 nucleotides match TRBD2. Germline-derived CDR1 and CDR2 are MNHEY and SVGAGI. Unmatched junction bases numbered 16, after V lost 10 bases and J lost 5 bases. The CDR3 extends over 16 amino acids. CDR3 amino acids: CANSRRAGVIHNEQFF. CDR3 coding DNA: TGTGCCAACAGCCGAAGAGCGGGAGTCATCCACAATGAGCAGTTCTTC.

With respect to this clonotype: At one end the junction does not follow the germline gene, possibly because of a read error. The chain employs TRBV6-1 and TRBJ2-5; weak D call: TRBD2 (6 bases). CDR3 length: 15 amino acids. The germline CDR1 and CDR2 sequences are MNHNS and SASEGT. The CDR3 nucleotides are TGTGCCTGCAGCACCTACGGGAGAGGGATAAAGACCCAGTACTTC. Amino acid sequence: CACSTYGRGIKTQYF.

The rearrangement links TRBV11-2 to TRBJ2-7; weak D call: TRBD2 (5 bases). Germline assignment: CDR1 SGHAT and CDR2 FQNNGV. The CDR3 is 14 amino acids. V was cut by 9 bases and J by 2 bases, with 17 bases left in between. The CDR3 DNA follows: TGTGCCAGTAGTTTAACGGAGGCTGCCTACGAGCAGTACTTC. Amino acids: CASSLTEAAYEQYF.